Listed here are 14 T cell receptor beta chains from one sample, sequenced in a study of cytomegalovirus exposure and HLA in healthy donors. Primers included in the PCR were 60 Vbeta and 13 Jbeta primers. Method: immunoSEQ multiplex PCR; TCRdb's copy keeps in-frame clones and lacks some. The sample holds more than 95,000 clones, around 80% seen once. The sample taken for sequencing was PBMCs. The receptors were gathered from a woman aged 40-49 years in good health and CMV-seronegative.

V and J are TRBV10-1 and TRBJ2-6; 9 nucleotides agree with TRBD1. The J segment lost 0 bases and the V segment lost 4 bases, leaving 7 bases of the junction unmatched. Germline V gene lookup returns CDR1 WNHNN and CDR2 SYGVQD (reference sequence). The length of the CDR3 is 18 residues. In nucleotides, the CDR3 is TGCGCCAGCAGTGGGTTGGACAGGGGAGGCTCTGGGGCCAACGTCCTGACTTTC. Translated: CASSGLDRGGSGANVLTF.

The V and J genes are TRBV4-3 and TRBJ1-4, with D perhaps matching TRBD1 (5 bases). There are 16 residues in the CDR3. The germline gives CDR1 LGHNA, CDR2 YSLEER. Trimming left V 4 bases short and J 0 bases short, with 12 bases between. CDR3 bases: TGCGCCAGCAGCCCTGGGGGGAGGGCAACTAATGAAAAACTGTTTTTT. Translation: CASSPGGRATNEKLFF.

The CDR3 sequence is CASSGSNWDSGNTIYF. The DNA of the CDR3 is TGTGCCAGCAGCGGTTCTAATTGGGACAGTGGAAACACCATATATTTT. V and J are TRBV7-9 and TRBJ1-3; 7 bases are shared with TRBD1. This CDR3 region has 16 residues. The germline CDR1 and CDR2 sequences are SEHNR and FQNEAQ (reference sequence). The V segment lost 5 bases and the J segment 3 bases; nucleotides outside the gene matches: 10.

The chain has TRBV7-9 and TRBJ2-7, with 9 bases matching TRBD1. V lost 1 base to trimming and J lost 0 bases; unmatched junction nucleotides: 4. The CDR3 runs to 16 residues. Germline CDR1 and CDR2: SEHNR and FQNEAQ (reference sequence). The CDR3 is CASSLVTTGGSYEQYF. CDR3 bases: TGTGCCAGCAGCTTAGTAACGACAGGGGGCTCCTACGAGCAGTACTTC.

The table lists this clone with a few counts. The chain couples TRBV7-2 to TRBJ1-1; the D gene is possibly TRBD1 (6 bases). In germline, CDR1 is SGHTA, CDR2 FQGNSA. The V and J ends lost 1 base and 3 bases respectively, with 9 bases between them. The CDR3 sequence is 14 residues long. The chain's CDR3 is CASSLGGGDTEAFF. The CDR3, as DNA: TGTGCCAGCAGCTTAGGTGGGGGCGACACTGAAGCTTTCTTT.

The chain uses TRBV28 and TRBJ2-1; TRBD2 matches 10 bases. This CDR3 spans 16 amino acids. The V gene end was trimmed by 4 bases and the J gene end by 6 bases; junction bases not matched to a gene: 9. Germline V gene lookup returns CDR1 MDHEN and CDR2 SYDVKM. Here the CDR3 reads CASSWTSGLVRNEQFF. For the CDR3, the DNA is TGTGCCAGCAGTTGGACTAGCGGCCTAGTCCGCAATGAGCAGTTCTTC.

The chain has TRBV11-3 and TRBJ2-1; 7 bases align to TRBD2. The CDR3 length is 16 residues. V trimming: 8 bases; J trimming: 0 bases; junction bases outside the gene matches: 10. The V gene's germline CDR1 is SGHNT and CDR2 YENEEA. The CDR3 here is CASSRGGSSSYNEQFF. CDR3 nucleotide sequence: TGTGCCAGCTCACGGGGAGGGAGCAGCTCCTACAATGAGCAGTTCTTC.

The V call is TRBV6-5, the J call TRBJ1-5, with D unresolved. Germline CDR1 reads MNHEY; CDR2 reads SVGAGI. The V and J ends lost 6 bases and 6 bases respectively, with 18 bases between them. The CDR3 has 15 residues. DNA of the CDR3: TGTGCCAGCAGCCGCCCGCGCGAAATCCCTCAGCCCCAGCATTTT. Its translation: CASSRPREIPQPQHF.

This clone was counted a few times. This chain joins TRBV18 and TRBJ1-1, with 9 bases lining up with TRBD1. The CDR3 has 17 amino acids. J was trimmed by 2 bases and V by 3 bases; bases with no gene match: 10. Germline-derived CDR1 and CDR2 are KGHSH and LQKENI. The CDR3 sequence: CASSPQGRQGGNTEAFF. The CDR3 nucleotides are TGTGCCAGCTCACCCCAGGGGAGACAGGGGGGTAACACTGAAGCTTTCTTT.

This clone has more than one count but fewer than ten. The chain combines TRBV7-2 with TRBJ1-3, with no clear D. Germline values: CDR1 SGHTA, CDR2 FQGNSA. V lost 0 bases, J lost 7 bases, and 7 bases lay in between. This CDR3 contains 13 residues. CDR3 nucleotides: TGTGCCAGCAGCTTAGCGTCCCAGAACACCATATATTTT. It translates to CASSLASQNTIYF.

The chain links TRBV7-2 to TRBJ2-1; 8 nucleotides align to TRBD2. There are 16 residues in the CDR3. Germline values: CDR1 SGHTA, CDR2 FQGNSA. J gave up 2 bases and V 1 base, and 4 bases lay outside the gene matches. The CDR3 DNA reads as TGTGCCAGCAGCTTAGAAAGCGGGGGTCCCTACAATGAGCAGTTCTTC. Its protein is CASSLESGGPYNEQFF.

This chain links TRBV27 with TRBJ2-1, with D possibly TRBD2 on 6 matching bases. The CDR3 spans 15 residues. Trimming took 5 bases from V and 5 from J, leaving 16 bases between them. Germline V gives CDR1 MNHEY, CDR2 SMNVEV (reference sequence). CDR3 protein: CASSPTGTYNNEQFF. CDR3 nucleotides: TGTGCCAGCAGTCCAACCGGGACTTATAACAATGAGCAGTTCTTC.

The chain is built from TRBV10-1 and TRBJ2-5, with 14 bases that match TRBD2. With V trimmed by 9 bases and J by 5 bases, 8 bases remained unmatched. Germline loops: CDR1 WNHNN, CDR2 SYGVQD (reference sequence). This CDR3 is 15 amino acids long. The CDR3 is CARRLAGGPRETQYF. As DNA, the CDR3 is TGCGCCAGGAGACTAGCGGGAGGGCCACGGGAGACCCAGTACTTC.

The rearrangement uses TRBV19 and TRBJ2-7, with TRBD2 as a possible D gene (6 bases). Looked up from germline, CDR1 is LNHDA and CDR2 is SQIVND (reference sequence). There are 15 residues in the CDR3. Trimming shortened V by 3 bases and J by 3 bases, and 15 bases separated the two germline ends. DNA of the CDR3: TGTGCCAGTAGTATCGTGACGGGACTGAGCTACGAGCAGTACTTC. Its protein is CASSIVTGLSYEQYF.